One sample yielded the 17 T cell receptor beta chains listed below, sequenced in a study of cytomegalovirus exposure and HLA in healthy donors. Primers for the PCR totalled 60 Vbeta and 13 Jbeta. Using immunoSEQ multiplex PCR, the repertoire was profiled, and TCRdb retains in-frame clones only, with some absent. The sample lists around 190,000 clones, over 75% occurring once. Sequencing used PBMCs. The receptors were sampled from a woman aged 45 to 65 in good health and CMV-seronegative.

This CDR3 is CASSQGLAPGELFF. CDR3 coding DNA: TGTGCCAGCAGCCAGGGACTAGCTCCCGGGGAGCTGTTTTTT. The J gene is TRBJ2-2, the V gene TRBV5-6; TRBD2 aligns across 9 bases. Trimming removed 4 bases from V and 6 bases from J; junction bases left unmatched: 4. Germline V lookup: CDR1 SGHDT, CDR2 YYEEEE. CDR3 length: 14 residues. The full variable domain, its missing parts supplied by reference TRBV5-6 and TRBJ2-2, is DAGVTQSPTHLIKTRGQQVTLRCSPKSGHDTVSWYQQALGQGPQFIFQYYEEEERQRGNFPDRFSGHQFPNYSSELNVNALLLGDSALYLCASSQGLAPGELFFGEGSRLTVL.

This clone was found a few times. The chain uses TRBV15 and TRBJ1-5; the D gene is possibly TRBD1 (5 bases). V was shortened by 3 bases and J by 5 bases, with 8 bases between the two germline ends. Germline V CDR1 and CDR2: LNHNV, YYDKDF (reference sequence). The CDR3 spans 13 residues. The CDR3 region is CATSRDTDQPQHF. The CDR3 nucleotides read TGTGCCACCAGCAGGGACACAGATCAGCCCCAGCATTTT.

This clone is a singleton in its sample. The chain uses TRBV19 and TRBJ1-5; 9 nucleotides align to TRBD1. This CDR3 is built from 15 residues. V was pared by 7 bases and J by 7 bases, with 11 bases of the junction left unmatched. The V gene's germline CDR1 is LNHDA and CDR2 SQIVND (reference sequence). DNA for the CDR3: TGTGCCAGTACCCCTCGGGGACAGGGTGCCCAGCCCCAGCATTTT. Protein product: CASTPRGQGAQPQHF.

V is TRBV25-1 and J is TRBJ1-3; a possible D gene is TRBD1 (6 bases). The CDR3 totals 13 residues. Between the trimmed V and J ends, which lost 8 bases and 4 bases, there was a span of 12 bases. The germline gives CDR1 MGHDK, CDR2 SYGVNS. The CDR3 DNA reads TGTGCCAGCTGCAGGGGTGCAGGAAACACCATATATTTT. It encodes CASCRGAGNTIYF.

The CDR3 protein is CASSLGQGYQPQHF. The CDR3 DNA is TGTGCCAGCAGCTTAGGACAGGGGTATCAGCCCCAGCATTTT. The gene calls are TRBV7-2 and TRBJ1-5; 8 bases line up with TRBD1. The CDR3 loop spans 14 amino acids. The V gene end was trimmed by 1 base and the J gene end by 5 bases; junction bases not matched to a gene: 1. CDR1 and CDR2 from the germline V gene are SGHTA and FQGNSA.

This CDR3 is CASSLGWEDGPNEKLFF. CDR3 sequence (DNA): TGTGCCAGCAGCTTGGGGTGGGAGGATGGCCCTAATGAAAAACTGTTTTTT. The V gene is TRBV5-6, the J gene TRBJ1-4, with unresolved D. Deletions cut 0 bases from V and 3 bases from J, with 15 bases between. The CDR3 totals 17 residues. Germline V gene sequence: CDR1 SGHDT, CDR2 YYEEEE.

The J gene is TRBJ2-6, the V gene TRBV10-2; a possible D gene is TRBD2 (5 bases). Looked up from germline, CDR1 is WSHSY and CDR2 is SAAADI. The CDR3 spans 15 residues. Trimming cost V 4 bases and J 2 bases, with 9 bases left between them. CDR3: CASSAWGAGANVLTF. DNA of the CDR3: TGCGCCAGCAGTGCCTGGGGAGCTGGGGCCAACGTCCTGACTTTC.

The V call is TRBV28, the J call TRBJ2-1; TRBD1 matches 8 bases. Germline-derived CDR1 and CDR2 are MDHEN and SYDVKM. Germline trimming cut 1 base from V and 7 bases from J; bases unmatched to any gene: 12. This CDR3 spans 17 amino acids. The CDR3 is CASSLSLGQGAFNEQFF. DNA of the CDR3: TGTGCCAGCAGTTTATCGCTAGGGCAGGGGGCGTTTAATGAGCAGTTCTTC.

V is TRBV28 and J is TRBJ2-3; TRBD1 agrees at 8 bases. Germline values: CDR1 MDHEN, CDR2 SYDVKM. Trimming at V came to 10 bases and at J to 8 bases, leaving 14 bases not matched to a gene. CDR3 length equals 14 residues. CDR3 DNA sequence: TGTGCCACCAAGATTGGACAGGGAGGTGTTACGCAGTATTTT. Its translation: CATKIGQGGVTQYF. Full variable domain (remainder filled in from reference TRBV28 and TRBJ2-3): DVKVTQSSRYLVKRTGEKVFLECVQDMDHENMFWYRQDPGLGLRLIYFSYDVKMKEKGDIPEGYSVSREKKERFSLILESASTNQTSMYLCATKIGQGGVTQYFGPGTRLTVL.

The chain carries TRBV7-2 and TRBJ2-7; possibly TRBD2 for D (6 bases). Deletions cut 4 bases from V and 1 base from J, with 17 bases between. CDR1 SGHTA and CDR2 FQGNSA come from the germline V gene. The length of the CDR3 is 16 residues. This chain's CDR3 is CASSSPRLSGSYEQYF. As DNA, the CDR3 is TGTGCCAGCAGCTCGCCCCGGCTGAGCGGGTCCTACGAGCAGTACTTC.

This clone was found a few times. This sequence joins TRBV5-1 and TRBJ1-2; D is unresolved. The V end was cut by 5 bases, the J end by 3 bases, with 5 bases between. Germline V CDR1 and CDR2: SGHRS, YFSETQ. There are 11 residues in the CDR3. CDR3 region: CASRQDYGYTF. Written as DNA, the CDR3 is TGCGCCAGCAGGCAGGACTATGGCTACACCTTC.

This clone was picked up a small number of times. The rearrangement links TRBV2 to TRBJ2-7; 11 bases map to TRBD2. Germline loops: CDR1 SNHLY, CDR2 FYNNEI. V lost 6 bases and J lost 4; bases outside the gene matches: 5. CDR3 size: 14 residues. The CDR3 region is CASSSGLAVYEQYF. CDR3 DNA sequence: TGTGCCAGCAGCTCGGGACTAGCGGTTTACGAGCAGTACTTC.

The chain recombines TRBV13 with TRBJ2-7; unclear D gene. Germline V gene data show CDR1 as PRHDT and CDR2 as FYEKMQ (reference sequence). The CDR3 totals 16 residues. The ends were cut back, 4 bases at V and 0 bases at J, with 16 bases in the middle. CDR3 in DNA: TGTGCCAGCAGCTCAGAGAGGTTTGCCGGCTCCTACGAGCAGTACTTC. Amino acid sequence: CASSSERFAGSYEQYF. Combining the CDR3 with reference TRBV13 and TRBJ2-7 gives the whole variable domain AAGVIQSPRHLIKEKRETATLKCYPIPRHDTVYWYQQGPGQDPQFLISFYEKMQSDKGSIPDRFSAQQFSDYHSELNMSSLELGDSALYFCASSSERFAGSYEQYFGPGTRLTVT.

V usage is TRBV28 and J usage is TRBJ2-3, with 9 positions matching TRBD2. CDR1 MDHEN and CDR2 SYDVKM come from the germline V gene. V shed 2 bases and J 3 bases; nucleotides not matched to a gene: 9. The CDR3 has 17 amino acids. In DNA, the CDR3 is TGTGCCAGCAGTTTAAGTATCGCGGGAGGGCCGACAGATACGCAGTATTTT. Its protein is CASSLSIAGGPTDTQYF.

The chain employs TRBV28 and TRBJ1-5; D call uncertain. The CDR3 is 13 amino acids. V was trimmed by 6 bases and J by 3 bases, leaving 9 bases between them. The germline V gene encodes CDR1 MDHEN and CDR2 SYDVKM. The CDR3 loop is CASRAGLNQPQHF. In DNA form, the CDR3 reads TGTGCCAGCAGGGCAGGCCTCAATCAGCCCCAGCATTTT.

The chain combines TRBV9 with TRBJ2-2; D is unclear. Germline V gene lookup returns CDR1 SGDLS and CDR2 YYNGEE. The germline V and J ends were trimmed by 4 bases and 5 bases, with 15 bases remaining between them. CDR3 length equals 15 residues. CDR3 amino acids: CASSPRLPTTGELFF. The CDR3 region has the DNA TGTGCCAGCAGCCCCCGACTCCCTACAACCGGGGAGCTGTTTTTT.

This chain links TRBV7-7 with TRBJ2-7; TRBD2 matches 7 bases. The germline V gene has CDR1 SSHAT and CDR2 FNYEAQ (reference sequence). The CDR3 totals 16 residues. V lost 5 bases, J lost 5 bases, and 15 bases stayed unmatched. The chain's CDR3 is CASSPRIGGSSNEQYF. Written as DNA, the CDR3 is TGTGCCAGCAGCCCCCGGATCGGCGGGAGCAGCAACGAGCAGTACTTC.